The 26 T cell receptor beta chains below come from one sample, sequenced in a study of T cell changes during pregnancy in multiple sclerosis. Assay: immunoSEQ multiplex PCR; the TCRdb copy retains only in-frame clones and omits some. Among about 45,000 clones, roughly 96% were seen once, and the ten largest hold under 0.9%. Sequencing used peripheral blood, obtained in the second trimester of pregnancy. These receptors were collected from a female donor with multiple sclerosis, enrolled in a pregnancy study.

The chain couples TRBV5-5 to TRBJ1-2; D may be TRBD1 (6 bases). Per the germline V gene, CDR1 is SGHKS and CDR2 is YYEKEE (reference sequence). This CDR3 has 15 amino acids. Trimming stripped 2 bases from V and 0 bases from J, with 11 bases between. The chain's CDR3 is CASSFGQGTNYGYTF. DNA of the CDR3: TGTGCCAGCAGCTTCGGGCAGGGGACTAACTATGGCTACACCTTC.

The chain carries TRBV14 and TRBJ2-3, with D uncertain. V was clipped by 6 bases and J by 3 bases, with 10 bases between them. The CDR3 is 13 amino acids. The germline gives CDR1 SGHDN, CDR2 FVKESK. The CDR3 reads CASRRGGTDTQYF. The CDR3 bases are TGTGCCAGCAGGAGAGGTGGGACAGATACGCAGTATTTT.

The count of this clone is one. The V call is TRBV6-1, the J call TRBJ2-5, with 9 bases matching TRBD1. TRBJ2-7 matches the DNA end more closely, so the J call is doubtful. This CDR3 comprises 15 residues. Germline V gene sequence: CDR1 MNHNS, CDR2 SASEGT. The CDR3 reads CASSLDGTGSYEQYF. The CDR3 coding sequence is TGTGCCAGCAGCCTAGACGGGACAGGGTCTTACGAGCAGTACTTC.

The chain recombines TRBV19 with TRBJ2-1, with 7 positions matching TRBD1. After removal of 5 bases from V and 6 bases from J, the junction contained 13 bases not matched to a gene. This CDR3 region has 16 residues. CDR1 and CDR2 from the germline V gene are LNHDA and SQIVND (reference sequence). This chain's CDR3 is CASSLAGTVGSNEQFF. The CDR3 DNA reads as TGTGCCAGTAGTCTTGCCGGGACAGTAGGTTCCAATGAGCAGTTCTTC.

The V and J genes are TRBV11-2 and TRBJ2-3; 11 nucleotides align to TRBD2. CDR3 length equals 16 residues. CDR1 is SGHAT, CDR2 FQNNGV, per germline. The trim removed 3 bases at V and 2 bases at J, leaving 4 bases unmatched. CDR3 nucleotides: TGTGCCAGCAGCTTTGGGACTAGCGGTCCCACAGATACGCAGTATTTT. It encodes CASSFGTSGPTDTQYF.

The J gene is TRBJ1-2, the V gene TRBV7-2; possible D gene TRBD1, 6 bases. Germline V gene lookup returns CDR1 SGHTA and CDR2 FQGNSA. The ends were cut back, 2 bases at V and 7 bases at J, with 20 bases in the middle. The CDR3 has 16 residues. This CDR3 reads CASSLSFWDTSSGYTF. The CDR3 bases are TGTGCCAGCAGCTTATCATTCTGGGACACCTCCTCTGGCTACACCTTC. Looking up the rest from reference TRBV7-2 and TRBJ1-2 gives the full variable domain: GAGVSQSPSNKVTEKGKDVELRCDPISGHTALYWYRQSLGQGLEFLIYFQGNSAPDKSGLPSDRFSAERTGGSVSTLTIQRTQQEDSAVYLCASSLSFWDTSSGYTFGSGTRLTVV.

The V gene is TRBV19, the J gene TRBJ1-2, with D hard to call. The V gene lost 3 bases and the J gene lost 4 bases, with 9 bases spanning the gap. Per the germline V gene, CDR1 is LNHDA and CDR2 is SQIVND (reference sequence). This CDR3 has 13 residues. CDR3 in amino acids: CASSIDDTYGYTF. The DNA for the CDR3 is TGTGCCAGTAGTATCGATGACACCTATGGCTACACCTTC.

The chain recombines TRBV2 with TRBJ2-7; weak D call: TRBD1 (5 bases). The V gene's germline CDR1 is SNHLY and CDR2 FYNNEI. The length of the CDR3 is 12 residues. Deletions cut 2 bases from V and 6 bases from J, with 8 bases between. CDR3 nucleotides: TGTGCCAGCAGTGAAATCAGGGTCGAGCAGTACTTC. This encodes CASSEIRVEQYF. Combining the CDR3 with reference TRBV2 and TRBJ2-7 gives the whole variable domain EPEVTQTPSHQVTQMGQEVILRCVPISNHLYFYWYRQILGQKVEFLVSFYNNEISEKSEIFDDQFSVERPDGSNFTLKIRSTKLEDSAMYFCASSEIRVEQYFGPGTRLTVT.

This clone was observed once. This rearrangement joins TRBV29-1 to TRBJ1-1; 7 nucleotides agree with TRBD1. CDR1 is SQVTM and CDR2 is ANQGSEA in the germline V gene. The CDR3 is 16 amino acids. The V and J ends lost 3 bases and 1 base, in that order; junction bases with no gene match: 11. CDR3 sequence reads: CSVDPDREYGNTEAFF. DNA of the CDR3: TGCAGCGTTGACCCCGACAGGGAGTATGGGAACACTGAAGCTTTCTTT.

This rearrangement joins TRBV9 to TRBJ2-1, with D hard to call. The germline V gene encodes CDR1 SGDLS and CDR2 YYNGEE. V gave up 3 bases and J gave up 3 bases, with 13 bases separating them. CDR3 length equals 15 residues. CDR3 sequence: CASSGPSTGYNEQFF. DNA for the CDR3: TGTGCCAGCAGCGGCCCCTCGACTGGCTACAATGAGCAGTTCTTC.

The V and J genes are TRBV27 and TRBJ2-1; no clear D. Germline values: CDR1 MNHEY, CDR2 SMNVEV (reference sequence). This CDR3 has 15 amino acids. Trimming stripped 2 bases from V and 2 bases from J, with 10 bases between. The CDR3 DNA follows: TGTGCCAGCAGTTTAGCCCCTGGGCCCTACAATGAGCAGTTCTTC. Amino acids: CASSLAPGPYNEQFF.

V and J are TRBV4-2 and TRBJ2-5; possible D gene TRBD1, 6 bases. The CDR3 sequence is 16 residues long. Deletions cut 4 bases from V and 5 bases from J, with 20 bases between. Germline V gives CDR1 LGHNA, CDR2 YNFKEQ. CDR3 amino acids: CASSLRELTGQETQYF. The CDR3 DNA follows: TGTGCCAGCAGCCTTAGAGAGCTAACAGGGCAGGAGACCCAGTACTTC.

The V call is TRBV2, the J call TRBJ2-2; 7 bases are shared with TRBD2. From germline, CDR1 is SNHLY and CDR2 FYNNEI. The length of the CDR3 is 15 residues. With V trimmed by 6 bases and J by 1 base, 5 bases remained unmatched. The CDR3 protein is CASRGAGRNTGELFF. The CDR3, as DNA: TGTGCCAGCAGGGGAGCGGGAAGGAACACCGGGGAGCTGTTTTTT.

The chain's CDR3 is CASSQIGTSGAYEQYF. Written as DNA, the CDR3 is TGTGCCAGCAGCCAGATAGGGACTAGCGGTGCCTACGAGCAGTACTTC. The genes are TRBV28 and TRBJ2-7; 11 bases are a match to TRBD2. This CDR3 spans 16 amino acids. J gave up 2 bases and V 6 bases, and 9 bases lay outside the gene matches. Germline V lookup: CDR1 MDHEN, CDR2 SYDVKM.

This chain uses TRBV18 with TRBJ2-2; D may be TRBD1 (8 bases). Germline V gives CDR1 KGHSH, CDR2 LQKENI. Trimming removed 0 bases from V and 4 bases from J, with 12 bases in between. The CDR3 runs 16 residues. The CDR3 coding sequence is TGTGCCAGCTCACCACCGAACAGGGGGGGCACCGGGGAGCTGTTTTTT. Its translation is CASSPPNRGGTGELFF.

This sequence joins TRBV7-6 and TRBJ2-1, with D tentatively TRBD2 (5 bases). The germline CDR1 and CDR2 sequences are SGHVS and FNYEAQ. The CDR3 consists of 13 residues. The germline V and J ends were trimmed by 3 bases and 5 bases, with 8 bases remaining between them. The DNA of the CDR3 is TGTGCCAGCAGCTTCGGAGGAAACAATGAGCAGTTCTTC. This sequence encodes CASSFGGNNEQFF. Full variable domain (remainder filled in from reference TRBV7-6 and TRBJ2-1): GAGVSQSPRYKVTKRGQDVALRCDPISGHVSLYWYRQALGQGPEFLTYFNYEAQQDKSGLPNDRFSAERPEGSISTLTIQRTEQRDSAMYRCASSFGGNNEQFFGPGTRLTVL.

The chain joins TRBV19 to TRBJ2-5; 8 nucleotides align to TRBD2. CDR3 size: 15 residues. V lost 7 bases to trimming and J lost 0 bases; unmatched junction nucleotides: 7. Germline V gene sequence: CDR1 LNHDA, CDR2 SQIVND (reference sequence). CDR3 sequence (DNA): TGTGCCAGTACCCGTTGGGGACTAGACCAAGAGACCCAGTACTTC. Its translation: CASTRWGLDQETQYF.

V gene TRBV4-1 combines with J gene TRBJ1-1; 8 nucleotides line up with TRBD1. CDR1 and CDR2 from the germline V gene are MGHRA and YSYEKL. Losses at the gene ends were 2 bases for V and 7 bases for J; bases not matched to a gene: 12. The CDR3 covers 16 residues. The CDR3 DNA follows: TGCGCCAGCAGCCAAACAACCCCTCAGGGGGCTGGTGAAGCTTTCTTT. Amino acids: CASSQTTPQGAGEAFF.

This chain links TRBV5-1 with TRBJ1-3; the match to TRBD1 covers 10 bases. The CDR3 length is 14 residues. The J segment lost 7 bases and the V segment lost 3 bases, leaving 4 bases of the junction unmatched. CDR1 SGHRS and CDR2 YFSETQ come from the germline V gene. The CDR3 DNA is TGCGCCAGCAGCTCGGGACAGGGGTCTAACACCATATATTTT. It encodes CASSSGQGSNTIYF.

The V call is TRBV5-1, the J call TRBJ2-1; 7 bases are a match to TRBD2. J was trimmed by 2 bases and V by 4 bases; bases with no gene match: 9. The CDR3 is 16 residues long. In germline, CDR1 is SGHRS, CDR2 YFSETQ. DNA for the CDR3: TGCGCCAGCAGCCCCGGATGGCGGGAGACCTACAATGAGCAGTTCTTC. It translates to CASSPGWRETYNEQFF.

This chain joins TRBV18 and TRBJ1-5; possibly TRBD1 for D (6 bases). V was cut by 5 bases and J by 6 bases, with 20 bases left in between. Per the germline V gene, CDR1 is KGHSH and CDR2 is LQKENI. The CDR3 runs to 16 residues. The CDR3 coding sequence is TGTGCCAGCTCAGCACAGCGGACAGAAGGGATTCAGCCCCAGCATTTT. It encodes CASSAQRTEGIQPQHF.

The rearrangement uses TRBV6-6 and TRBJ1-5; possibly TRBD1 for D (6 bases). Between the trimmed V and J ends, which lost 1 base and 5 bases, there was a span of 12 bases. Germline V lookup: CDR1 MNHNY, CDR2 SVGAGI (reference sequence). The CDR3 runs 15 residues. The CDR3 reads CASSYWTERDQPQHF. Here the CDR3 DNA reads TGTGCCAGCAGTTACTGGACAGAAAGGGATCAGCCCCAGCATTTT.

The chain has TRBV28 and TRBJ2-1; D gene ambiguous. V lost 4 bases to trimming and J lost 8 bases, with 21 bases between them. CDR3 size: 16 residues. The germline CDR1 and CDR2 sequences are MDHEN and SYDVKM. CDR3 nucleotides: TGTGCCAGCAGTTACCTCTTCTCCTACAGTCTTGATGAGCAGTTCTTC. Protein: CASSYLFSYSLDEQFF.

The chain joins TRBV6-5 to TRBJ2-7; D perhaps matches TRBD1 (6 bases). The CDR3 totals 16 residues. Trimming took 0 bases from V and 1 from J, leaving 13 bases between them. From germline, CDR1 is MNHEY and CDR2 SVGAGI. Here the CDR3 reads CASSYSGRGLSYEQYF. CDR3 bases: TGTGCCAGCAGTTACTCCGGCAGGGGTCTTTCCTACGAGCAGTACTTC.

This chain connects TRBV4-1 to TRBJ1-4, with D perhaps TRBD1 (6 bases). Germline V gene sequence: CDR1 MGHRA, CDR2 YSYEKL. The CDR3 consists of 14 residues. Trimming took off 1 base at V and 5 bases at J, with 8 bases between the two ends. The CDR3: CASSQGRGNEKLFF. The CDR3 bases are TGCGCCAGCAGCCAAGGCAGGGGAAATGAAAAACTGTTTTTT.

This chain links TRBV19 with TRBJ2-7; 7 nucleotides line up with TRBD1. Losses at the gene ends were 5 bases for V and 9 bases for J; bases not matched to a gene: 16. This CDR3 contains 15 residues. Germline CDR1 and CDR2: LNHDA and SQIVND (reference sequence). CDR3: CASSPTTGSISWQYF. DNA for the CDR3: TGTGCCAGTAGTCCGACGACAGGGAGTATCTCATGGCAGTACTTC.